Listed below are T cell receptor beta chains from one sample, sequenced in a study of cytomegalovirus exposure and HLA in healthy donors. This table comes from immunoSEQ multiplex PCR, and its TCRdb copy is limited to in-frame clones, with some not included. The sample holds 130,000 to 150,000 clones; approximately 80% are singletons and the top ten take 4.5% to 5.5%. The sequenced sample was PBMCs. These receptors were taken from a man aged 40-49 years in good health and CMV-seronegative. Each CDR3 is given with its conserved first and last residue. The order of the fields is J gene, D gene, V gene, clone size, CDR3 DNA, CDR3 protein. D genes are given only for firm matches. Clone size appears in some rows only: once, few, many, or a class for an expanded clone.

>TRBJ2-4|.|TRBV6-5|.
TGTGCCAGCCGAGTCGGAGGGGGGGGAAACATTCAGTACTTC
CASRVGGGGNIQYF
>TRBJ1-2|TRBD1|TRBV28|once
TGTGCCAGCAGTTTAATAGACAGGGTGCCCTATGGCTACACCTTC
CASSLIDRVPYGYTF
>TRBJ2-6|TRBD1|TRBV5-1|.
TGCGCCAGCAGCTTTATGGCAGGGGGTTCCTCTGGGGCCAACGTCCTGACTTTC
CASSFMAGGSSGANVLTF
>TRBJ2-3|.|TRBV10-3|.
TGTGCCATCAAGGGGTCACTCACAGATACGCAGTATTTT
CAIKGSLTDTQYF
>TRBJ2-7|TRBD2|TRBV30|.
TGTGCCTGGAGGAAGTTGGGACTAGCGGGGGCTTACTTC
CAWRKLGLAGAYF
>TRBJ2-3|TRBD1|TRBV5-4|.
TGTGCCAGCAGCCTTCCAGGGGGAGATACGCAGTATTTT
CASSLPGGDTQYF
>TRBJ1-3|TRBD1|TRBV29-1|.
TGCAGCATACAGGGGGCGCCGTCTGGAAACACCATATATTTT
CSIQGAPSGNTIYF
>TRBJ2-2|.|TRBV2|.
TGTGCCAGCAACGGGGAGACCGGGGAGCTGTTTTTT
CASNGETGELFF
>TRBJ1-4|TRBD1|TRBV27|.
TGTGCCAGCCCCAACGACAGGGGAGAGGATGAAAAACTGTTTTTT
CASPNDRGEDEKLFF
>TRBJ1-1|.|TRBV7-9|few
TGTGCCAGCAGGTCCCCCGGGGAGGGTAATACTCAGGGGACTGAAGCTTTCTTT
CASRSPGEGNTQGTEAFF
>TRBJ1-4|.|TRBV6-5|once
TGTGCCAGCAGTTACGGCGGAGGAGGGGAAAAACTGTTTTTT
CASSYGGGGEKLFF
>TRBJ1-3|.|TRBV6-1|.
TGTGCCAGCAGTGAAGGCGTGTCAGGGGTCCGCTCTGGAAACACCATATATTTT
CASSEGVSGVRSGNTIYF
>TRBJ2-3|.|TRBV12-2|.
TGTGCAAGTCGCTCTGACAGCCTGATTTGGACGCAGTATTTT
CASRSDSLIWTQYF
>TRBJ2-6|.|TRBV5-8|.
TGTGCCAGCAGCTTGTCAGGGACTGGGGCCAACGTCCTGACTTTC
CASSLSGTGANVLTF
>TRBJ2-7|.|TRBV5-6|.
TGTGCCAGCAGCTTAGGACTCATACCGACCTACGAGCAGTACTTC
CASSLGLIPTYEQYF
>TRBJ1-2|.|TRBV21-1|.
TGTGCCAGCAGCATATGCCGGGCTCAGGGAACCTATGGCTACACCTTC
CASSICRAQGTYGYTF
>TRBJ1-4|TRBD1|TRBV6-5|.
TGTGCCAGCAGCGTAGGGGGCGCAAAAGGTGAAAAACTGTTTTTT
CASSVGGAKGEKLFF